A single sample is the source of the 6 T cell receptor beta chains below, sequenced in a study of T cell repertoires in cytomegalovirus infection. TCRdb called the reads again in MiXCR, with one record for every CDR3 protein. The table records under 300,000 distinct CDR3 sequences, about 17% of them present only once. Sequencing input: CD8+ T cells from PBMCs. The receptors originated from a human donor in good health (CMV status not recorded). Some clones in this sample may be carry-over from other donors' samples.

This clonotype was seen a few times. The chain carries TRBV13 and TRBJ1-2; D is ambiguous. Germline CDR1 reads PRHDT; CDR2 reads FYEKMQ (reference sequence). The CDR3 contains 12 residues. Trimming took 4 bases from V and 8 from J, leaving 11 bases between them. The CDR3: CASSSDLGGYTF. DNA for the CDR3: TGTGCCAGCAGCTCCGACCTGGGGGGCTACACCTTC.

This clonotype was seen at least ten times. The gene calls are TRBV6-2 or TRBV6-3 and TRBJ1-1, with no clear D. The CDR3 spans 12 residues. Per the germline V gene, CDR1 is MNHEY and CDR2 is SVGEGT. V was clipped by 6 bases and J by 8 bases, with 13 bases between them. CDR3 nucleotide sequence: TGTGCCAGCAGCCGTACTAGCACCGAAGCTTTCTTT. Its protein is CASSRTSTEAFF.

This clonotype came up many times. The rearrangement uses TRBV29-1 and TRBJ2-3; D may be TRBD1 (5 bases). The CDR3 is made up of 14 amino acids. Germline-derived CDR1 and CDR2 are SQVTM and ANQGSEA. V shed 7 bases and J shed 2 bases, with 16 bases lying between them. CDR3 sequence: CSGTRVGSTDTQYF. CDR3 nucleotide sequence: TGCAGCGGCACCAGGGTCGGCTCCACAGATACGCAGTATTTT.

The CDR3 loop is CSVASGDSSYNEQFF. CDR3 DNA: TGCAGTGTTGCTAGCGGGGATAGCTCCTACAATGAGCAGTTCTTC. The V call is TRBV20-1, the J call TRBJ2-1; 9 nucleotides match TRBD2. The germline V gene has CDR1 DFQATT and CDR2 SNEGSKA (reference sequence). Trimming at V came to 7 bases and at J to 0 bases, leaving 7 bases not matched to a gene. This CDR3 has 15 amino acids.

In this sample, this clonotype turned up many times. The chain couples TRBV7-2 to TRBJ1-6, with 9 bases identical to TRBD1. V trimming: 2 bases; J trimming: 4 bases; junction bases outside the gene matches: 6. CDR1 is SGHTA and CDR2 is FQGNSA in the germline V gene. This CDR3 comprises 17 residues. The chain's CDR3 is CASSLYGTGPYNSPLHF. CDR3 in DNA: TGTGCCAGCAGCTTATATGGGACAGGGCCTTATAATTCACCCCTCCACTTT. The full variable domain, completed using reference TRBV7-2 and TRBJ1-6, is GAGVSQSPSNKVTEKGKDVELRCDPISGHTALYWYRQSLGQGLEFLIYFQGNSAPDKSGLPSDRFSAERTGGSVSTLTIQRTQQEDSAVYLCASSLYGTGPYNSPLHFGNGTRLTVT.

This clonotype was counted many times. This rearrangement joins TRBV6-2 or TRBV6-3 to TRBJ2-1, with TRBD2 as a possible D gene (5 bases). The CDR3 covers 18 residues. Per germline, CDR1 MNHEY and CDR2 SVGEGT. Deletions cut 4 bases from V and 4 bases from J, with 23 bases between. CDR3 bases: TGTGCCAGCAGTTCCCCGTCCCAACTAGTTCATCCTTACAATGAGCAGTTCTTC. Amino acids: CASSSPSQLVHPYNEQFF.